This is a list of T cell receptor beta chains from one sample in a study of blood T cell repertoires in COVID-19. Produced via immunoSEQ multiplex PCR; TCRdb's table is partial and in-frame only. The sample records approximately 250,000 clones, approximately 86% being singletons. The specimen was peripheral blood. The source is a woman aged 55-69 years who had recovered from COVID-19. The CDR3 runs from the conserved cysteine through the conserved F or W. The D gene is left open where the match is weak. A row's size may be missing; if present it is once, few, many or a size class.

abundance	v_gene	j_gene	d_gene	CDR3aa	CDR3nt
.	TRBV11-1	TRBJ2-1	TRBD1	CASSSGGYSSYNEQFF	TGTGCCAGCAGCTCAGGGGGTTATAGCTCCTACAATGAGCAGTTCTTC
few	TRBV19	TRBJ1-5	.	CASSIVGNNQPQHF	TGTGCCAGTAGTATAGTGGGCAACAATCAGCCCCAGCATTTT
once	TRBV18	TRBJ1-2	.	CASSPQAGETPSTF	TGTGCCAGCTCACCTCAGGCGGGGGAAACGCCCTCCACCTTC
.	TRBV6-5	TRBJ1-2	.	CASRHQDYGYTF	TGTGCCAGCAGACACCAAGACTATGGCTACACCTTC
.	TRBV5-1	TRBJ1-4	.	CASSLGAQGKLFF	TGCGCCAGCAGCTTGGGGGCCCAGGGAAAACTGTTTTTT
.	TRBV15	TRBJ2-7	TRBD1	CATSRGPGTGDFEQYF	TGTGCCACCAGCAGAGGACCCGGGACAGGGGATTTTGAGCAGTACTTC
.	TRBV7-2	TRBJ2-2	.	CASSFPKNTGELFF	TGTGCCAGCAGCTTTCCAAAGAACACCGGGGAGCTGTTTTTT
.	TRBV3-1/TRBV3-2	TRBJ1-4	.	CASSSPGKNEKLFF	TGTGCCAGCAGCTCGCCCGGGAAAAATGAAAAACTGTTTTTT
.	TRBV5-1	TRBJ2-1	TRBD2	CASSLVGGRYEQFF	TGCGCCAGCAGCTTGGTCGGGGGGAGGTATGAGCAGTTCTTC
.	TRBV6-5	TRBJ2-5	TRBD2	CASRAGGPSETQYF	TGTGCCAGCAGGGCGGGGGGGCCATCGGAGACCCAGTACTTC
.	TRBV28	TRBJ1-1	.	CASKLGGTEAFF	TGTGCCAGCAAGTTGGGGGGAACTGAAGCTTTCTTT
once	TRBV5-1	TRBJ2-5	.	CASSLDSQGWETQYF	TGCGCCAGCAGCTTGGATTCCCAGGGCTGGGAGACCCAGTACTTC
.	TRBV7-9	TRBJ2-7	.	CASSRSYEQYF	TGTGCCAGCAGCCGGAGCTACGAGCAGTACTTC
.	TRBV19	TRBJ1-2	.	CASRRAEGPNYGYTF	TGTGCCAGCCGCCGGGCTGAGGGCCCTAACTATGGCTACACCTTC
few	TRBV28	TRBJ1-5	.	CASSLYGGSNQPQHF	TGTGCCAGCAGTTTATATGGGGGGAGCAATCAGCCCCAGCATTTT
few	TRBV5-1	TRBJ2-7	TRBD2	CASSLDSGGAGYEQYF	TGCGCCAGCAGCTTGGATAGCGGGGGGGCAGGCTACGAGCAGTACTTC
few	TRBV18	TRBJ2-7	TRBD1	CASSKGAPSYEQYF	TGTGCCAGCTCAAAGGGGGCGCCGTCCTACGAGCAGTACTTC
.	TRBV7-8	TRBJ1-1	.	CASSYWTDPKNTEAFF	TGTGCCAGCAGCTATTGGACAGACCCGAAGAACACTGAAGCTTTCTTT
.	TRBV5-8	TRBJ2-7	.	CASSSHRASYQYF	TGTGCCAGCAGCTCTCACAGGGCCTCGTATCAGTACTTC
.	TRBV12-3/TRBV12-4	TRBJ1-3	.	CASSYRNTIYF	TGTGCCAGCAGTTATAGAAACACCATATATTTT
once	TRBV30	TRBJ1-4	.	CAWSGGTPTTNEKLFF	TGTGCCTGGAGTGGAGGGACACCGACAACTAATGAAAAACTGTTTTTT
.	TRBV19	TRBJ1-5	TRBD1	CASSIGTGGFQPQHF	TGTGCCAGTAGTATAGGGACAGGGGGCTTTCAGCCCCAGCATTTT
.	TRBV5-1	TRBJ1-2	TRBD1	CASSPGQEYYGYTF	TGCGCCAGCAGCCCCGGACAGGAGTACTATGGCTACACCTTC
.	TRBV24-1	TRBJ1-5	TRBD1	CATSRDSFQPQHF	TGTGCCACCAGCCGGGACAGCTTCCAGCCCCAGCATTTT
once	TRBV9	TRBJ2-1	TRBD2	CASSVGLADDEQFF	TGTGCCAGCAGCGTAGGGCTAGCGGACGATGAGCAGTTCTTC
once	TRBV7-2	TRBJ2-3	.	CASSLGGGREAGDTQYF	TGTGCCAGCAGCTTAGGTGGGGGCAGGGAAGCAGGGGATACGCAGTATTTT
few	TRBV28	TRBJ1-5	.	CASSSSLQPQHF	TGTGCCAGCAGTTCTAGTCTCCAGCCCCAGCATTTT
.	TRBV29-1	TRBJ1-4	TRBD1	CSGWTGGEKLFF	TGCAGCGGCTGGACAGGGGGTGAAAAACTGTTTTTT
.	TRBV7-2	TRBJ2-3	TRBD2	CASSFTSGGEADTQYF	TGTGCCAGCAGCTTCACTAGCGGGGGAGAAGCAGATACGCAGTATTTT
.	TRBV28	TRBJ1-5	.	CASSLSGQPQHF	TGTGCCAGCAGTTTATCGGGTCAGCCCCAGCATTTT
.	TRBV6-5	TRBJ2-5	.	CASSYAYLVETQYF	TGTGCCAGCAGTTACGCGTATTTGGTTGAGACCCAGTACTTC
.	TRBV15	TRBJ1-5	.	CATSRDFGRGPYSNQPQHF	TGTGCCACCAGCAGAGACTTCGGCAGGGGCCCCTATAGCAATCAGCCCCAGCATTTT
.	TRBV7-8	TRBJ1-1	.	CASSLEGSRTEAFF	TGTGCCAGCAGCTTGGAGGGGAGTAGGACTGAAGCTTTCTTT
.	TRBV7-6	TRBJ2-3	.	CASSLTGTLTDTQYF	TGTGCCAGCAGCTTAACAGGGACCCTCACAGATACGCAGTATTTT
.	TRBV29-1	TRBJ2-3	TRBD2	CSVEDRRGSGTQYF	TGCAGCGTTGAAGATCGGCGGGGGAGTGGTACGCAGTATTTT
few	TRBV5-1	TRBJ2-5	.	CASSYDSQETQYF	TGCGCCAGCAGCTACGACTCACAAGAGACCCAGTACTTC
few	TRBV18	TRBJ1-5	.	CASSQGVLEQPQHF	TGTGCCAGCTCACAAGGAGTTCTAGAACAGCCCCAGCATTTT
.	TRBV19	TRBJ1-2	.	CASSTRTVDGYTF	TGTGCCAGTAGTACCCGGACAGTGGATGGCTACACCTTC